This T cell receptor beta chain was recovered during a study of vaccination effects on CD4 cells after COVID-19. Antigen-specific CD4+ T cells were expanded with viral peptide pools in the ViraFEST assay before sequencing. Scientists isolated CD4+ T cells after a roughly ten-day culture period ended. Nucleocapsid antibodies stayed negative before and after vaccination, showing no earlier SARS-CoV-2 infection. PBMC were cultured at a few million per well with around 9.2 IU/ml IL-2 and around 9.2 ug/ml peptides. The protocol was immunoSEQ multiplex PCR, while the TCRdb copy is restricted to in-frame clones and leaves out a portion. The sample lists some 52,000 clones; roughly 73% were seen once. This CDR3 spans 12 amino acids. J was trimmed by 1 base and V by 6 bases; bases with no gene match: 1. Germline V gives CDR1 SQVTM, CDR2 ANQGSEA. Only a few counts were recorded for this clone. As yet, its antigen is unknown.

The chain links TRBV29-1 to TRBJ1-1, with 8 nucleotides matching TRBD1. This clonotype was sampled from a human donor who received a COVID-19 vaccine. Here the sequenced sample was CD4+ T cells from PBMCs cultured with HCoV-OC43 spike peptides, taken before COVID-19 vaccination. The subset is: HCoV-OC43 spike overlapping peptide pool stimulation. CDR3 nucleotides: TGCAGCGTAGACAGGGGGAACACTGAAGCTTTCTTT. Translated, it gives CSVDRGNTEAFF.